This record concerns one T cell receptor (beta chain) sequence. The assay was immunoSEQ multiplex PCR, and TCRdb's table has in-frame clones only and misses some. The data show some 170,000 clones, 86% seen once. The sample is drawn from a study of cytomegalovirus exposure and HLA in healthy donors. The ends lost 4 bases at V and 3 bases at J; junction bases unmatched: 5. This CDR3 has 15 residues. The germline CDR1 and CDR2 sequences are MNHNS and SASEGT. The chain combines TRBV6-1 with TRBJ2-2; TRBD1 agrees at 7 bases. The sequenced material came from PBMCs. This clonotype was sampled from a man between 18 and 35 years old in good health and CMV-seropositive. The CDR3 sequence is CASSATGDDTGELFF. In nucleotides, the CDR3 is TGTGCCAGCAGTGCTACAGGGGACGACACCGGGGAGCTGTTTTTT.